What follows describes a single T cell receptor (beta chain). The specificity of this receptor is unknown. Nothing much larger sits one base from this clone, and base qualities are not available. Before undergoing thyroid surgery, none of the patients had been given any kind of treatment. The study retrospectively analysed patient clinical samples collected from about 2012 to 2018 using T-cell receptor beta sequencing. This record comes from a study of metastatic and nonmetastatic thyroid tumors (dated by TCRdb to about 2020). With regard to the full study: For patients with malignant and with benign thyroid disease, the researchers compared repertoires between peripheral blood samples and tumor or nodule tissue samples. What the research found in general, with its limitations: TCR beta diversity was reported as significantly higher in malignant tumors than in benign nodules, in both blood and tumor samples.

The germline V gene gives CDR1 as KGHDR and CDR2 as SFDVKD. The CDR3 measures 17 amino acids from cysteine to phenylalanine. The retained sequence is limited to the CDR3, 51 bases, with the frame set at the first base. Trimming leaves V shorter by 3 bases and J shorter by 2 bases, with the junction holding 7 bases beyond the gene matches. Preparation of the library involved PCR. The data were produced on an Illumina HiSeq 4000. High-throughput sequencing was used to profile the CDR3 region of the TCR beta-chain in every patient. The study's own analysis went as follows. Drawing on CDR3 differences between clinicopathological groups, the researchers built a classifier meant to tell apart patients with distant-metastatic papillary thyroid cancer. Repertoire diversity was assessed with the Shannon index, and tumor-blood repertoire similarity with the Morisita-Horn index. TCRdb took the public reads, trimmed them with fastp at Q25, ran MiXCR for clone calling and kept in-frame beta chains. TCRdb, rather than the study authors, made the V and J calls. For this sample the table gives under 20,000 clones, of which approximately 35% were detected only once. The ten most abundant clones make up under 20% of the sample.

Sequenced material: tumor tissue. The receptor was derived from a female donor with papillary thyroid cancer or a benign thyroid nodule (not recorded which). Some clones in this sample may be carry-over from other donors' samples. This receptor chain uses TRBV24-1 and TRBJ1-5; TRBD1 matches 9 bases in the middle. Read as DNA, the sequence is TGTGCCACCAGTGATACAGGGGGCCAGTTCGGCAATCAGCCCCAGCATTTT. The resulting protein is CATSDTGGQFGNQPQHF.